The clone carrying this T cell receptor beta chain was seen a handful of times. Antigen specificity is unknown. For the second PCR, which ran for about 6 to 11 cycles, a sample-barcoded 5' primer and a J-beta primer mix were used. Using its own MiXCR run on the 5' RACE reads, TCRdb lists one record per CDR3 protein. In the table there are about 1.8 million distinct CDR3 sequences, about 49% of which are singletons. The data derive from a study of blood T cells in healthy people across ages. The study's findings and limits: Fewer expanded clones and more diversity marked long-lived versus aged donors.

Isolation recovered at least 7 million PBMCs from every sample. Deletions cut 6 bases from V and 6 bases from J, with 20 bases between. Per the germline V gene, CDR1 is MNHEY and CDR2 is SMNVEV (reference sequence). This CDR3 has 15 amino acids. The sequence was obtained from a woman between 40 and 55 years old in good health. Sequencing was done on a sample of blood. The rearrangement links TRBV27 to TRBJ1-1, with a weak D call TRBD1 (6 bases). CDR3 in amino acids: CASSSRPAGQAEAFF. For the CDR3, the DNA is TGTGCCAGCAGCTCACGGCCTGCGGGACAAGCTGAAGCTTTCTTT.